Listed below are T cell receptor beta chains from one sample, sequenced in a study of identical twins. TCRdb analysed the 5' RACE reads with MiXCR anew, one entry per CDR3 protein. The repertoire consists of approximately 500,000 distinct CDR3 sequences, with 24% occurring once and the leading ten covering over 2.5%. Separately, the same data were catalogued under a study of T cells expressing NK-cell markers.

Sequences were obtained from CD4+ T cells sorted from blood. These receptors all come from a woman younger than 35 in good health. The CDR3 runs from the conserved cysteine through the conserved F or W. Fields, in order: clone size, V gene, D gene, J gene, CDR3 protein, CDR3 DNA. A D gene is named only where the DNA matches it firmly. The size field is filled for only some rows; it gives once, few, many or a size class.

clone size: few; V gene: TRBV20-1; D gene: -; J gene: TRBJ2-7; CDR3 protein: CSASRRAAYEQYF; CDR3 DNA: TGCAGTGCCTCGCGGAGGGCAGCCTACGAGCAGTACTTC
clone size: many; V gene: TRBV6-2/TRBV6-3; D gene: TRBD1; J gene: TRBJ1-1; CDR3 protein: CASGTGGTEAFF; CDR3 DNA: TGTGCCAGCGGGACAGGGGGAACTGAAGCTTTCTTT
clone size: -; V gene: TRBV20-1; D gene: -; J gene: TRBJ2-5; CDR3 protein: CSARPHRGQETQYF; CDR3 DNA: TGCAGTGCTCGTCCTCACCGGGGGCAAGAGACCCAGTACTTC
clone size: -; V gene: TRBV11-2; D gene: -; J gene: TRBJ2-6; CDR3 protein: CATSKQTGANVLTF; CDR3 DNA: TGTGCCACCTCGAAGCAGACTGGGGCCAACGTCCTGACTTTC
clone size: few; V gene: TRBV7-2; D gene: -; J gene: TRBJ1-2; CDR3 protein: CASSLPQEYGYTF; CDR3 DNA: TGTGCCAGCAGCTTACCGCAGGAATATGGCTACACCTTC
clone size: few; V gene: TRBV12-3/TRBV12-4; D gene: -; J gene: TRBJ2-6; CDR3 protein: CASRHRNSGANVLTF; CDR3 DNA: TGTGCCAGCAGACACCGGAACTCTGGGGCCAACGTCCTGACTTTC
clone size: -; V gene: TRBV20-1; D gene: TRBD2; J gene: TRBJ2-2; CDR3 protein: CSAGGTSGPRGELFF; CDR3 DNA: TGCAGTGCAGGGGGAACTAGCGGCCCTCGTGGGGAGCTGTTTTTT
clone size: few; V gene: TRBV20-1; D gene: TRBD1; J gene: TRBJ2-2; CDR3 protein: CSARAGTGTGELFF; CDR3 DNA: TGCAGTGCTAGAGCCGGGACAGGGACCGGGGAGCTGTTTTTT
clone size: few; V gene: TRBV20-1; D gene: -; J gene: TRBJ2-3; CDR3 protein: CSARYPGQTDTQYF; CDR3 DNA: TGCAGTGCTAGATACCCCGGACAGACAGATACGCAGTATTTT
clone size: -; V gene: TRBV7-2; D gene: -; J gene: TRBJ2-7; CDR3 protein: CASSPFGGSYEQYF; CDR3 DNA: TGTGCCAGCAGCCCCTTTGGTGGTTCCTACGAGCAGTACTTC
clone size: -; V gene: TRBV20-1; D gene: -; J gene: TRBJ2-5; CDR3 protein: CSAIGTGQETQYF; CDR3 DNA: TGCAGTGCTATCGGGACTGGCCAAGAGACCCAGTACTTC
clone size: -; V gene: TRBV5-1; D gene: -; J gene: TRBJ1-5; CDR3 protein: CAVPTRLGSRQPQHF; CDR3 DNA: TGCGCCGTCCCCACCCGATTGGGGTCGCGTCAGCCCCAGCATTTT
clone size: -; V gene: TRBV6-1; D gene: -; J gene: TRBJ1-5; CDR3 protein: CASSHQTGSRQPQHF; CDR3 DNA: TGTGCCAGCAGCCATCAGACAGGTTCGCGGCAGCCCCAGCATTTT
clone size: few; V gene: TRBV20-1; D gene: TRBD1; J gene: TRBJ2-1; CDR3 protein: CSAHPGQGTYNEQFF; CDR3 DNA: TGCAGTGCTCATCCGGGACAGGGAACCTACAATGAGCAGTTCTTC
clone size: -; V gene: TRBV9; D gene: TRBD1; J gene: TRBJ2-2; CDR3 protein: CASSAATGTRFGELFF; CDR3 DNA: TGTGCCAGCAGCGCCGCGACAGGGACGCGCTTCGGGGAGCTGTTTTTT
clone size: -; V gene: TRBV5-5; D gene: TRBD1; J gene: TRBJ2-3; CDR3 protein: CASSSRGDRPDTQYF; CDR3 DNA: TGTGCCAGCAGCTCCCGAGGGGACAGACCAGATACGCAGTATTTT
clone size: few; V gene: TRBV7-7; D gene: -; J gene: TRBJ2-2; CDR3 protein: CASTRTNTGELFF; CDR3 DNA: TGTGCTAGCACTAGAACGAACACCGGGGAGCTGTTTTTT
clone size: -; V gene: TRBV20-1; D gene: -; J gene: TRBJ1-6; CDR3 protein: CSASEDGAGRPLHF; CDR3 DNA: TGCAGTGCTAGCGAGGACGGGGCAGGGCGACCCCTCCACTTT
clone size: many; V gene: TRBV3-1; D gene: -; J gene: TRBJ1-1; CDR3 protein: CASSQGFEAFF; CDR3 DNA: TGTGCCAGCAGCCAGGGATTCGAAGCTTTCTTT
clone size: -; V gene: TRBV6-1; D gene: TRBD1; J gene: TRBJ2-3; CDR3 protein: CASSRSGQGLADTQYF; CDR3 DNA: TGTGCCAGCAGTAGATCGGGACAGGGTCTTGCAGATACGCAGTATTTT
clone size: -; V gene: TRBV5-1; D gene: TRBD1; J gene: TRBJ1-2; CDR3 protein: CASSSGTGIAYGYTF; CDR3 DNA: TGCGCCAGCAGCTCAGGGACAGGTATTGCCTATGGCTACACCTTC